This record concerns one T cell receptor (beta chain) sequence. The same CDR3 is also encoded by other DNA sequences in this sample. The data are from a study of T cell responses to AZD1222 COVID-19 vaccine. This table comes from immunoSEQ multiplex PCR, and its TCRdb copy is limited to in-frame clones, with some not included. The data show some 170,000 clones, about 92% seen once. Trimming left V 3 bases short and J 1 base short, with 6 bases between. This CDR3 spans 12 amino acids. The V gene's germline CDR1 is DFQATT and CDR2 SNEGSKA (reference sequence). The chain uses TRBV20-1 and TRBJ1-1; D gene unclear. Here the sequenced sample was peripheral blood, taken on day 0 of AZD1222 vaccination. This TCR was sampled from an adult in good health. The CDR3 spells CSASRANTEAFF. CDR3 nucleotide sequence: TGCAGTGCTAGTAGAGCGAACACTGAAGCTTTCTTT.